This T cell receptor beta chain emerged from a study of blood T cell repertoires in COVID-19. For the study at large: The United States, Italy and Spain provided the acute and convalescent COVID-19 samples. T cells, B-cell-depleted T cells, or PBMCs supplied cDNA or gDNA.

Per germline, CDR1 KGHDR and CDR2 SFDVKD. The CDR3 length is 16 residues. The germline V and J ends were trimmed by 0 bases and 1 base, with 8 bases remaining between them. Original processing notes: Estimation of nucleated cell counts relied on the amplification of reference gene primers. Assay used: immunoSEQ multiplex PCR; TCRdb lists only in-frame clones, some missing. V and J calls and clone size are as listed in that table; D and trimming were resolved from the DNA. The repertoire has tens of thousands of clones, 70% to 85% of them found once; the top ten carry roughly 28%. This clone was seen many times.

Input material: peripheral blood. The origin of this receptor is a man aged 65 to 85 with acute or convalescent COVID-19. This chain uses TRBV24-1 with TRBJ2-2; weak D call: TRBD1 (6 bases). In DNA, the CDR3 is TGTGCCACCAGTGATTTGAACAGGGAGAACACCGGGGAGCTGTTTTTT. Its protein is CATSDLNRENTGELFF.